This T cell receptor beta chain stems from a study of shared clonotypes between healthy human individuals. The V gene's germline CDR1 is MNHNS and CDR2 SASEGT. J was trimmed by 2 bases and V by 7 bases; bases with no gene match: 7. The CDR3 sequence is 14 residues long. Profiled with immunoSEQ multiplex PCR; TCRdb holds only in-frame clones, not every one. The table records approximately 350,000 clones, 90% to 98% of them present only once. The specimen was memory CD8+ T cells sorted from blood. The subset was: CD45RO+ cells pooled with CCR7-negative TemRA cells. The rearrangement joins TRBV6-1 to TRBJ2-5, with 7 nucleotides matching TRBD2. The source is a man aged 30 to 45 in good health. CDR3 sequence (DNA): TGTGCCAGCATTGTGGGGGAGGGGCAAGAGACCCAGTACTTC. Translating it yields CASIVGEGQETQYF.